This T cell receptor (beta chain) was found in a study of early T cells in non-severe SARS-CoV-2 infection. Across the whole study: The chains were unpaired, and the sequenced material was bulk RNA from unsorted whole blood.

This clonotype showed up many times. Its antigen is undetermined. Whole-study findings and limits: Database matching using VDJdb favored anti-spike CD8 responses, with private and CD4 specificities left missing.

Per the germline V gene, CDR1 is SGHTA and CDR2 is FQGTGA. This CDR3 has 13 amino acids. V was clipped by 0 bases and J by 7 bases; unmatched bases: 0. TCRdb reanalysed the 5' RACE reads using MiXCR and keeps one entry per CDR3 protein. The sample shows about 22,000 distinct CDR3 sequences, about 4.5% of them seen only once. This receptor was identified in an adult who was a healthcare worker with PCR-confirmed SARS-CoV-2 infection or an uninfected control (not recorded which). The chain recombines TRBV7-3 with TRBJ2-1, with 7 positions matching TRBD2. The sample consisted of whole blood. For the CDR3, the DNA is TGTGCCAGCAGCTTAACCGGGGGGAATGAGCAGTTCTTC. It translates to CASSLTGGNEQFF. Supplemented by reference TRBV7-3 and TRBJ2-1, the full variable domain reads GAGVSQTPSNKVTEKGKYVELRCDPISGHTALYWYRQSLGQGPEFLIYFQGTGAADDSGLPNDRFFAVRPEGSVSTLKIQRTERGDSAVYLCASSLTGGNEQFFGPGTRLTVL.